This passage covers 28 T cell receptor beta chains from one sample sequenced in a study of CD8+ T cells in alopecia areata. RNA was extracted and reverse transcribed into cDNA as the sequencing template. TCRdb keeps only in-frame clones here, not all; method: immunoSEQ multiplex PCR. Here the sample spans fewer than 200,000 clones, 50% to 70% being singletons. The input for sequencing was CD4+ T cells sorted from blood, taken at week 0. Receptor source: a human donor with alopecia areata.

The chain links TRBV2 to TRBJ2-2; no definite D call. Trimming stripped 2 bases from V and 5 bases from J, with 9 bases between. This CDR3 spans 14 amino acids. Germline V gives CDR1 SNHLY, CDR2 FYNNEI. The DNA for the CDR3 is TGTGCCAGCAGTGAAAGGCGTTCGACCGGGGAGCTGTTTTTT. Amino acid sequence: CASSERRSTGELFF. Looking up the rest from reference TRBV2 and TRBJ2-2 gives the full variable domain: EPEVTQTPSHQVTQMGQEVILRCVPISNHLYFYWYRQILGQKVEFLVSFYNNEISEKSEIFDDQFSVERPDGSNFTLKIRSTKLEDSAMYFCASSERRSTGELFFGEGSRLTVL.

The chain recombines TRBV30 with TRBJ2-6, with a tentative D call TRBD1 (5 bases). CDR3 length: 13 residues. Germline V gives CDR1 GTSNPN, CDR2 SVGIG (reference sequence). Trimming took off 7 bases at V and 4 bases at J, with 11 bases between the two ends. Here the CDR3 DNA reads TGTGCCTCAGGACATATGGGGGCCAACGTCCTGACTTTC. This encodes CASGHMGANVLTF.

The chain couples TRBV7-2 to TRBJ1-2; no clear D gene. This CDR3 contains 13 residues. Germline CDR1 and CDR2: SGHTA and FQGNSA. Trimming pared 4 bases from V and 6 bases from J, leaving 12 bases between. The CDR3 loop is CASSSIQADGYTF. Here the CDR3 DNA reads TGTGCCAGCAGCTCTATTCAAGCGGATGGCTACACCTTC.

This clone came up a few times. The sample carries other DNA sequences with the same CDR3. This chain uses TRBV5-1 with TRBJ1-1; D possibly corresponds to TRBD1 (6 bases). This CDR3 region has 13 residues. The V gene's germline CDR1 is SGHRS and CDR2 YFSETQ. The germline V and J ends were trimmed by 2 bases and 1 base, with 6 bases remaining between them. CDR3 in DNA: TGCGCCAGCAGCTTACAGGGGAACACTGAAGCTTTCTTT. Translated, it gives CASSLQGNTEAFF.

This clone was seen a few times. The rearrangement uses TRBV29-1 and TRBJ1-1; maybe TRBD1 (6 bases). This CDR3 comprises 13 residues. Per germline, CDR1 SQVTM and CDR2 ANQGSEA. Trimming took off 4 bases at V and 2 bases at J, with 11 bases between the two ends. The CDR3 region has the DNA TGCAGCGTTGTCGGACAGATCAACACTGAAGCTTTCTTT. Protein: CSVVGQINTEAFF. Full variable domain (outside the CDR3, taken from reference TRBV29-1 and TRBJ1-1): SAVISQKPSRDICQRGTSLTIQCQVDSQVTMMFWYRQQPGQSLTLIATANQGSEATYESGFVIDKFPISRPNLTFSTLTVSNMSPEDSSIYLCSVVGQINTEAFFGQGTRLTVV.

This chain's CDR3 is CASSVHGDSNQPQHF. For the CDR3, the DNA is TGTGCCAGCAGCGTACACGGGGACAGCAATCAGCCCCAGCATTTT. The chain recombines TRBV9 with TRBJ1-5, with D possibly TRBD1 on 5 matching bases. The CDR3 runs 15 residues. Trimming shortened V by 1 base and J by 1 base, and 9 bases separated the two germline ends. The V gene's germline CDR1 is SGDLS and CDR2 YYNGEE.

This clone occurred a few times. This chain joins TRBV6-6 and TRBJ2-3, with TRBD1 as a possible D gene (5 bases). This CDR3 has 14 residues. Trimming took off 2 bases at V and 0 bases at J, with 6 bases between the two ends. The V gene's germline CDR1 is MNHNY and CDR2 SVGAGI (reference sequence). The CDR3 protein is CASSYAGSTDTQYF. CDR3 nucleotides: TGTGCCAGCAGTTACGCAGGGAGCACAGATACGCAGTATTTT.

This chain joins TRBV29-1 and TRBJ1-2, with TRBD1 matching over 7 bases. V dropped 7 bases and J dropped 8; count of bases not matched to a gene: 7. The CDR3 has 11 residues. CDR1 SQVTM and CDR2 ANQGSEA come from the germline V gene. The CDR3 spells CSAGDRWGYTF. The DNA of the CDR3 is TGCAGCGCCGGGGACAGATGGGGCTACACCTTC.

The rearrangement uses TRBV10-3 and TRBJ2-6; D remains unclear. The V gene's germline CDR1 is ENHRY and CDR2 SYGVKD. CDR3 length: 12 amino acids. Trimming took 3 bases from V and 13 from J, leaving 10 bases between them. CDR3 coding DNA: TGTGCCATCAGTGACCCCACAGAGGTCCTGACTTTC. Translating it yields CAISDPTEVLTF.

V is TRBV5-1 and J is TRBJ2-7, with D perhaps TRBD1 (5 bases). The ends were cut back, 0 bases at V and 2 bases at J, with 9 bases in the middle. The CDR3 spans 14 residues. Germline V gives CDR1 SGHRS, CDR2 YFSETQ. The CDR3 sequence: CASSLAQGTYEQYF. CDR3 coding DNA: TGCGCCAGCAGCTTGGCCCAGGGTACCTACGAGCAGTACTTC.

The CDR3 coding sequence is TGCGCCAGCAGCTTGGCAGGCAAAGAGACCCAGTACTTC. Protein: CASSLAGKETQYF. V and J are TRBV5-1 and TRBJ2-5; D gene ambiguous. Trimming shortened V by 0 bases and J by 3 bases, and 6 bases separated the two germline ends. Germline V lookup: CDR1 SGHRS, CDR2 YFSETQ. The CDR3 loop spans 13 amino acids.

The chain carries TRBV29-1 and TRBJ2-2, with D possibly being TRBD1 (5 bases). The CDR3 loop spans 15 amino acids. CDR1 and CDR2 from the germline V gene are SQVTM and ANQGSEA. The ends were cut back, 3 bases at V and 4 bases at J, with 15 bases in the middle. The CDR3 spells CSVEVRWGSTGELFF. CDR3 DNA: TGCAGCGTTGAGGTTCGGTGGGGCTCCACCGGGGAGCTGTTTTTT.

V usage is TRBV7-6 and J usage is TRBJ2-2; D is unresolved. The length of the CDR3 is 14 residues. Germline values: CDR1 SGHVS, CDR2 FNYEAQ. Trimming took 5 bases from V and 4 from J, leaving 11 bases between them. The DNA for the CDR3 is TGTGCCAGCAGCGAAGGATTCGGCACCGGGGAGCTGTTTTTT. This codes for CASSEGFGTGELFF.

The chain links TRBV27 to TRBJ1-5, with D tentatively TRBD1 (5 bases). There are 13 residues in the CDR3. With 8 bases removed from V and 9 bases from J, the gap between germline ends came to 17 bases. CDR1 MNHEY and CDR2 SMNVEV come from the germline V gene (reference sequence). DNA of the CDR3: TGTGCCAGCGGTCTAGGGGCCAGGTCGCCCCAGCATTTT. It is translated as CASGLGARSPQHF.

V and J are TRBV29-1 and TRBJ2-1; D may be TRBD2 (6 bases). Trimming removed 5 bases from V and 5 bases from J, with 13 bases in between. This CDR3 is built from 13 residues. CDR1 is SQVTM and CDR2 is ANQGSEA in the germline V gene. Here the CDR3 DNA reads TGCAGCGTTAGCCCTAGCGAGAACAATGAGCAGTTCTTC. Translated, it gives CSVSPSENNEQFF.

The V gene is TRBV2, the J gene TRBJ2-5, with 10 bases matching TRBD1. With the DNA end fitting TRBJ2-7 better, the J assignment may be wrong. This CDR3 is built from 13 residues. Germline lookup yields CDR1 SNHLY and CDR2 FYNNEI. The CDR3 nucleotides are TGTGCCAGTTCACGGGACAGGGGCTACGAGCAGTACTTC. Protein: CASSRDRGYEQYF.

The chain employs TRBV2 and TRBJ2-5; 9 bases line up with TRBD2. There are 14 residues in the CDR3. CDR1 SNHLY and CDR2 FYNNEI come from the germline V gene. J gave up 5 bases and V 6 bases, and 7 bases lay outside the gene matches. CDR3: CASRAAGGRETQYF. The CDR3 DNA reads as TGTGCCAGCAGAGCAGCGGGGGGCCGGGAGACCCAGTACTTC.

In its sample, this clone was seen a few times. This chain links TRBV7-2 with TRBJ1-5; possibly TRBD1 for D (5 bases). The germline V gene has CDR1 SGHTA and CDR2 FQGNSA. Trimming pared 2 bases from V and 1 base from J, leaving 15 bases between. This CDR3 spans 17 amino acids. The CDR3 protein is CASSLLQGGLSNQPQHF. CDR3 sequence (DNA): TGTGCCAGCAGCTTACTCCAGGGCGGGTTGAGCAATCAGCCCCAGCATTTT.

This rearrangement joins TRBV29-1 to TRBJ2-7; 7 nucleotides agree with TRBD2. Germline CDR1 is SQVTM and CDR2 is ANQGSEA. The CDR3 spans 14 residues. Losses at the gene ends were 3 bases for V and 0 bases for J; bases not matched to a gene: 5. For the CDR3, the DNA is TGCAGCGTTGAGGAGCGGGGCAGCTCCTACGAGCAGTACTTC. As protein: CSVEERGSSYEQYF.

V usage is TRBV6-5 and J usage is TRBJ2-3; 10 bases agree with TRBD1. Germline lookup yields CDR1 MNHEY and CDR2 SVGAGI. There are 14 residues in the CDR3. Losses at the gene ends were 6 bases for V and 4 bases for J; bases not matched to a gene: 4. CDR3 region: CASRSGTGADTQYF. For the CDR3, the DNA is TGTGCCAGCAGGTCCGGGACAGGGGCAGATACGCAGTATTTT.

Only one count was recorded for this clone. The rearrangement uses TRBV2 and TRBJ2-1; 10 bases are shared with TRBD2. The germline gives CDR1 SNHLY, CDR2 FYNNEI. Unmatched junction bases numbered 10, after V lost 5 bases and J lost 6 bases. This CDR3 spans 16 amino acids. The CDR3 region has the DNA TGTGCCAGCAGTAAACTAGCGGGATTCGACATCAATGAGCAGTTCTTC. It yields the protein CASSKLAGFDINEQFF.

This clone was counted a few times. The chain links TRBV5-6 to TRBJ1-6; D gene uncertain. The CDR3 totals 12 residues. Germline V gene lookup returns CDR1 SGHDT and CDR2 YYEEEE. V was clipped by 0 bases and J by 9 bases, with 4 bases between them. The CDR3 here is CASSLGGSPLHF. For the CDR3, the DNA is TGTGCCAGCAGCTTGGGGGGTTCACCCCTCCACTTT. The full variable domain, rest sourced from reference TRBV5-6 and TRBJ1-6, is DAGVTQSPTHLIKTRGQQVTLRCSPKSGHDTVSWYQQALGQGPQFIFQYYEEEERQRGNFPDRFSGHQFPNYSSELNVNALLLGDSALYLCASSLGGSPLHFGNGTRLTVT.

This clone was found a few times. The chain has TRBV18 and TRBJ1-5; D not resolved. The germline gives CDR1 KGHSH, CDR2 LQKENI. Trimming took off 3 bases at V and 6 bases at J, with 12 bases between the two ends. This CDR3 comprises 14 residues. The chain's CDR3 is CASSPTRGSQPQHF. The DNA of the CDR3 is TGTGCCAGCTCACCCACCCGGGGTAGTCAGCCCCAGCATTTT.

This clone was observed a handful of times. The J gene is TRBJ2-7, the V gene TRBV6-5, with 8 bases that match TRBD1. Germline assignment: CDR1 MNHEY and CDR2 SVGAGI. Unmatched junction bases numbered 10, after V lost 5 bases and J lost 4 bases. This CDR3 contains 15 residues. This CDR3 reads CASSADGTGSYEQYF. CDR3 nucleotides: TGTGCCAGCAGTGCCGACGGGACAGGTTCTTACGAGCAGTACTTC.

V gene TRBV15 combines with J gene TRBJ2-7, with D perhaps TRBD1 (6 bases). CDR3 length equals 15 residues. The V end lost 1 base, the J end lost 7 bases, and 17 bases lay between the germline ends. Germline loops: CDR1 LNHNV, CDR2 YYDKDF (reference sequence). CDR3 in DNA: TGTGCCACCAGCAGAGTCCGGGACACCATAGTAGAGCAGTACTTC. It codes for CATSRVRDTIVEQYF.

This clone showed up just a few times. V gene TRBV5-1 combines with J gene TRBJ2-2; TRBD2 matches at 9 bases. V lost 2 bases, J lost 1 base, and 3 bases stayed unmatched. This CDR3 has 16 amino acids. Germline CDR1 and CDR2: SGHRS and YFSETQ. CDR3 loop: CASSFSLAGNTGELFF. The DNA for the CDR3 is TGCGCCAGCAGCTTCTCACTAGCGGGGAACACCGGGGAGCTGTTTTTT.

The chain links TRBV5-1 to TRBJ1-5; D is undetermined. CDR3 length: 14 amino acids. Trimming left V 4 bases short and J 1 base short, with 9 bases between. In germline, CDR1 is SGHRS, CDR2 YFSETQ. The CDR3 coding sequence is TGCGCCAGCAGCCTGGACGGGAGCAATCAGCCCCAGCATTTT. Its protein product is CASSLDGSNQPQHF.

V usage is TRBV5-1 and J usage is TRBJ2-5; TRBD2 matches 12 bases. The CDR3 runs 15 residues. Trimming cost V 3 bases and J 2 bases; bases outside gene matches: 2. Germline V gives CDR1 SGHRS, CDR2 YFSETQ. The CDR3, as DNA: TGCGCCAGCAGCTACCTAGCGGGGGGGCAAGAGACCCAGTACTTC. Protein: CASSYLAGGQETQYF.